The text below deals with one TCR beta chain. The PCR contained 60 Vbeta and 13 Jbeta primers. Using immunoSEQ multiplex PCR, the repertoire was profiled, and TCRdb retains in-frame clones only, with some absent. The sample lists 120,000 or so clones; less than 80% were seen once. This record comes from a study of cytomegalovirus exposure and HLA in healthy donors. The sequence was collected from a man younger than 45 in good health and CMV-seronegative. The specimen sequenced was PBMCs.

The CDR3 loop reads CASSSAGRNQPQHF. The CDR3 bases are TGTGCCAGCAGCTCGGCAGGGCGCAATCAGCCCCAGCATTTT. This rearrangement joins TRBV6-1 to TRBJ1-5; perhaps TRBD1 as D (5 bases). Looked up from germline, CDR1 is MNHNS and CDR2 is SASEGT. The ends were cut back, 6 bases at V and 2 bases at J, with 11 bases in the middle. CDR3 length: 14 residues.